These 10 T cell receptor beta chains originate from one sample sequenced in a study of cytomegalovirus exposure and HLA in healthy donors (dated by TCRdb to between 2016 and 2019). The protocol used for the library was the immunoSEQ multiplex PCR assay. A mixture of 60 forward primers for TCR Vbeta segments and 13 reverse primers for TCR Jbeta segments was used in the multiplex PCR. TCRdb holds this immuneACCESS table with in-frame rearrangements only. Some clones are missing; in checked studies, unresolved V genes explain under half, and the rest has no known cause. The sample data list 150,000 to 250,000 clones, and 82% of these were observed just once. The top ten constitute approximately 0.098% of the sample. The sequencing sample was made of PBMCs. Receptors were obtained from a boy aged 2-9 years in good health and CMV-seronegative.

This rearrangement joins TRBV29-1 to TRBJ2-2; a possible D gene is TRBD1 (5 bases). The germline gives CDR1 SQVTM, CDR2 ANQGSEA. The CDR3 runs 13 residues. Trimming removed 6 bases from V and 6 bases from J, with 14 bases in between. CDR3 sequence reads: CSVQATRPGELFF. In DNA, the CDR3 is TGCAGCGTACAGGCAACTCGGCCCGGGGAGCTGTTTTTT.

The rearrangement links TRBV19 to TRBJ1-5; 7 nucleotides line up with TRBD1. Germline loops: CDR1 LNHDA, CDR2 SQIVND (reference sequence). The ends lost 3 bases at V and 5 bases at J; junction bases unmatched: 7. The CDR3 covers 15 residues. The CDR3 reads CASSIPGQTYQPQHF. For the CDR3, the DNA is TGTGCCAGTAGTATTCCGGGACAGACCTATCAGCCCCAGCATTTT.

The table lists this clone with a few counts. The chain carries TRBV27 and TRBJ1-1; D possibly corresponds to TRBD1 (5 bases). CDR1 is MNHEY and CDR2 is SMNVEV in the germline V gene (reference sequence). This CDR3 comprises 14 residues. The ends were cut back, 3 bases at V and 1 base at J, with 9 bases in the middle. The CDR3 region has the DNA TGTGCCAGCAGTTTGTGGCAGGGGAACACTGAAGCTTTCTTT. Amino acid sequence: CASSLWQGNTEAFF.

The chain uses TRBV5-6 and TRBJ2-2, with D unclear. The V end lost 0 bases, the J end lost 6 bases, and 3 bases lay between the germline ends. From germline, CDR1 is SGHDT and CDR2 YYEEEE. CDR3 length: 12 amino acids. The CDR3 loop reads CASSLVAGELFF. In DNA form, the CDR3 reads TGTGCCAGCAGCTTGGTCGCCGGGGAGCTGTTTTTT.

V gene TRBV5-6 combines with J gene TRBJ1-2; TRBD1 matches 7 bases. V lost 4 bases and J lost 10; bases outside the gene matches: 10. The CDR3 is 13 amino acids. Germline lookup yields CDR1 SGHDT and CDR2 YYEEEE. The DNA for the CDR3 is TGTGCCAGCAGCCCGGGACAGCGTGTCAACTACACCTTC. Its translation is CASSPGQRVNYTF.

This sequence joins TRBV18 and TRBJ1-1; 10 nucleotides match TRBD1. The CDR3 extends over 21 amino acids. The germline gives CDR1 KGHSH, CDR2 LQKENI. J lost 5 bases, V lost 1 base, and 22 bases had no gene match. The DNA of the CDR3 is TGTGCCAGCTCACCACGGGGAGCGGGTTCGGAGACAGGGGGCGGGAGGACTGAAGCTTTCTTT. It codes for CASSPRGAGSETGGGRTEAFF. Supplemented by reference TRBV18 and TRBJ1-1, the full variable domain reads NAGVMQNPRHLVRRRGQEARLRCSPMKGHSHVYWYRQLPEEGLKFMVYLQKENIIDESGMPKERFSAEFPKEGPSILRIQQVVRGDSAAYFCASSPRGAGSETGGGRTEAFFGQGTRLTVV.

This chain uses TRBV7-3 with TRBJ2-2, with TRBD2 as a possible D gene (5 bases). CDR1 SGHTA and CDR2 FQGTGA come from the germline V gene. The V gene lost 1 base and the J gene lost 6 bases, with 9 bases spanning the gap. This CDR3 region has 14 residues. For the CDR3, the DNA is TGTGCCAGCAGCTTAAGAGGGAATTCCGGGGAGCTGTTTTTT. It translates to CASSLRGNSGELFF.

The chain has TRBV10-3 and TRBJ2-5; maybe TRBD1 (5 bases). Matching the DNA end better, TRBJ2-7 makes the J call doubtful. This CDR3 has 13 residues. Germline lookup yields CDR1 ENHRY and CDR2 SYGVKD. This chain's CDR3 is CAITATETYEQYF. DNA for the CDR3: TGTGCCATCACCGCGACAGAGACCTACGAGCAGTACTTC.

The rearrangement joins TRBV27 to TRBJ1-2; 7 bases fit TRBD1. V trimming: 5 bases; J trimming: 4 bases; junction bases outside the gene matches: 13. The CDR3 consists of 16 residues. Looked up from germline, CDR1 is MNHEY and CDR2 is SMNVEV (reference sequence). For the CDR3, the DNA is TGTGCCAGCAGTAGGGGACAGAAGGGGCTAGGCTATGGCTACACCTTC. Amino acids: CASSRGQKGLGYGYTF.

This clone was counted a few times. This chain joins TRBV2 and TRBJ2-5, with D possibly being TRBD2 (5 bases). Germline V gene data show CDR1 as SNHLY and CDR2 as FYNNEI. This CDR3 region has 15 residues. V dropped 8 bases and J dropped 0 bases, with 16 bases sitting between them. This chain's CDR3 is CASSMGGLNQETQYF. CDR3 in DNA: TGTGCCAGCTCTATGGGCGGGCTAAACCAAGAGACCCAGTACTTC.